The clone carrying this T cell receptor (beta chain) came up a few times. Its antigen is unidentified. A J-beta primer mix and a sample-barcoded 5' primer were used in a second PCR of roughly 7 to 12 cycles. TCRdb re-analysed the 5' RACE reads in MiXCR, keeping a single row per CDR3 protein. The sample carries around 820,000 distinct CDR3 sequences, roughly 25% recorded once. This sample is part of a study of blood T cells in healthy people across ages. Per the germline V gene, CDR1 is LNHNV and CDR2 is YYDKDF (reference sequence). The CDR3 covers 14 residues. V dropped 8 bases and J dropped 2; count of bases not matched to a gene: 4. General study points: Long-lived donors exceeded aged donors in naive CD4+ cells and diversity.

The same data also contributed to another study, on T cells of mothers and their children.

The sequencing input was blood. The chain has TRBV15 and TRBJ1-2, with 11 bases fitting TRBD1. This TCR was sampled from a boy aged 5-17 years in good health. Here the CDR3 DNA reads TGTGCCACCCATGGGACAGGGGGGAACTATGGCTACACCTTC. Translation: CATHGTGGNYGYTF.